The rows below give T cell receptor beta chains drawn from one sample of a study of STAT5B mutations in CD4+ large granular lymphocyte leukemia. The table came from immunoSEQ multiplex PCR; TCRdb's copy has only in-frame clones and leaves some out. The data show roughly 25,000 clones, with 74% seen just once and 9.8% held by the top ten. The sequenced sample was CD4+ T cells from blood buffy coats. These receptors were collected from a human donor in good health. Each CDR3 is given with its conserved first and last residue. The order of the fields is clone size, V gene, D gene, J gene, CDR3 DNA, CDR3 protein. A D gene is named only where the DNA matches it firmly. Not all rows give a size; the values are once, few, many and, for expanded clones, a class.

.,TRBV27,.,TRBJ1-5,TGTGCCAGCAGTGCCTTACAGGGCAGCAATCAGCCCCAGCATTTT,CASSALQGSNQPQHF
.,TRBV7-7,TRBD2,TRBJ2-1,TGTGCCAGCAGCTTAGGACTAGCTTACAATGAGCAGTTCTTC,CASSLGLAYNEQFF
.,TRBV6-1,.,TRBJ2-4,TGTGCCAGCAGTGAACTTGGGAACATTCAGTACTTC,CASSELGNIQYF
.,TRBV18,.,TRBJ2-5,TGTGCCAGCTCACCGTCGGGGGTCCAAGAGACCCAGTACTTC,CASSPSGVQETQYF
.,TRBV5-1,TRBD2,TRBJ2-1,TGCGCCAGCAGCTTGGAGGCGGGGGGCTTCCACAATGAGCAGTTCTTC,CASSLEAGGFHNEQFF
few,TRBV28,.,TRBJ1-2,TGTGCCAGCAGTTCAGGACTGCTTGGGGGGGGCTACACCTTC,CASSSGLLGGGYTF
.,TRBV10-3,TRBD1,TRBJ2-3,TGTGCCATCAGTTCTGACAGGGGTGGCACAGATACGCAGTATTTT,CAISSDRGGTDTQYF
.,TRBV2,.,TRBJ2-5,TGTGCCAGCAGTGAGGTGGGTAAGACCCAGTACTTC,CASSEVGKTQYF
.,TRBV7-9,.,TRBJ2-1,.,CASSLVGQGAGMFF
.,TRBV11-3,.,TRBJ1-5,TGTGCCAGCACCAATAAGGGGTCACCAAAGAATCAGCCCCAGCATTTT,CASTNKGSPKNQPQHF